The 4 T cell receptor beta chains in this list originate from one sample, sequenced in a study of blood T cells in healthy people across ages. For the second PCR, which ran for about 6 to 12 cycles, a sample-barcoded 5' primer and a J-beta primer mix were used. TCRdb fed the 5' RACE reads into MiXCR, producing one record per CDR3 protein. The data hold 1,300,000 or so distinct CDR3 sequences, with approximately 60% observed a single time. Sequenced material: blood. The receptor source for this set is a young man in good health.

This clonotype was seen a handful of times. The rearrangement uses TRBV29-1 and TRBJ2-5; D uncertain. The CDR3 extends over 12 amino acids. V lost 1 base to trimming and J lost 4 bases, with 7 bases between them. Germline loops: CDR1 SQVTM, CDR2 ANQGSEA. The CDR3 here is CSVEVRGETQYF. CDR3 DNA sequence: TGCAGCGTTGAAGTCCGAGGAGAGACCCAGTACTTC. Based on the CDR3 plus reference TRBV29-1 and TRBJ2-5, the full variable domain is SAVISQKPSRDICQRGTSLTIQCQVDSQVTMMFWYRQQPGQSLTLIATANQGSEATYESGFVIDKFPISRPNLTFSTLTVSNMSPEDSSIYLCSVEVRGETQYFGPGTRLLVL.

The J gene is TRBJ2-7, the V gene TRBV20-1; D is perhaps TRBD1 (5 bases). The germline V gene encodes CDR1 DFQATT and CDR2 SNEGSKA (reference sequence). V was clipped by 4 bases and J by 2 bases, with 12 bases between them. CDR3 length: 13 residues. The CDR3 bases are TGCAGTGCTATTCAGGGATATCCCTACGAGCAGTACTTC. Amino acid sequence: CSAIQGYPYEQYF.

The chain employs TRBV29-1 and TRBJ2-2; D is uncertain. Per the germline V gene, CDR1 is SQVTM and CDR2 is ANQGSEA. This CDR3 spans 13 amino acids. The ends were cut back, 6 bases at V and 4 bases at J, with 12 bases in the middle. The CDR3 nucleotides read TGCAGCGTCGGCCCAGTTATCACCGGGGAGCTGTTTTTT. As protein: CSVGPVITGELFF.

This chain connects TRBV4-1 to TRBJ1-5, with 7 bases matching TRBD1. Looked up from germline, CDR1 is MGHRA and CDR2 is YSYEKL. V trimming: 1 base; J trimming: 3 bases; junction bases outside the gene matches: 9. CDR3 size: 17 residues. CDR3: CASSQAYATGSNQPQHF. The CDR3 nucleotides are TGCGCCAGCAGCCAAGCCTACGCGACAGGGTCCAATCAGCCCCAGCATTTT.